This T cell receptor beta chain was found in a study of blood T cell repertoires in COVID-19. Study overall: The United States, Italy and Spain were the sources of the acute and convalescent COVID-19 samples. T cells, B-cell-depleted T cells, or PBMCs supplied cDNA or gDNA.

The germline V and J ends were trimmed by 5 bases and 1 base, with 8 bases remaining between them. CDR1 and CDR2 from the germline V gene are SGHTA and FQGTGA. The CDR3 length is 13 residues. The authors' processing: Researchers report that nucleated cell counts were estimated from reference gene primer amplification. Sequencing used immunoSEQ multiplex PCR; TCRdb keeps in-frame clones, though not all of them. The V and J calls and clone size are taken from that table; D and trimming were inferred from the DNA. The sample includes 63,000 or so clones, roughly 86% seen only once; the top ten take roughly 1.4%.

Specimen: peripheral blood. The receptor was isolated from a man in his fifties or sixties with acute or convalescent COVID-19. The chain couples TRBV7-3 to TRBJ1-1; D might be TRBD1 (6 bases). The DNA of the CDR3 is TGTGCCAGCAGCGTGACAGGGAACACTGAAGCTTTCTTT. It is translated as CASSVTGNTEAFF.